These 27 T cell receptor beta chains were sequenced from one sample in a study of blood T cell repertoires in COVID-19. Profiling relied on immunoSEQ multiplex PCR, and the TCRdb table lists in-frame clones only, not all of them. This table has under 350,000 clones, roughly 85% appearing once. The source material was peripheral blood. The receptors were gathered from a human donor in a cohort sampled during active COVID-19.

The rearrangement joins TRBV6-5 to TRBJ1-6; a possible D gene is TRBD1 (6 bases). Germline loops: CDR1 MNHEY, CDR2 SVGAGI. V dropped 6 bases and J dropped 9 bases, with 12 bases sitting between them. The CDR3 has 13 residues. CDR3 nucleotides: TGTGCCAGCAGACAGGGTCTCAGTTCACCCCTCCACTTT. This gives the protein CASRQGLSSPLHF.

This clone has just a few counts. The chain recombines TRBV2 with TRBJ1-5, with D possibly matching TRBD1 (5 bases). This CDR3 is built from 15 residues. Germline assignment: CDR1 SNHLY and CDR2 FYNNEI. The V end lost 8 bases, the J end lost 0 bases, and 14 bases lay between the germline ends. Written as DNA, the CDR3 is TGTGCCAGCCAGGTTAACAGGCCTAGCAATCAGCCCCAGCATTTT. It specifies CASQVNRPSNQPQHF.

This rearrangement joins TRBV29-1 to TRBJ2-7; the D gene is possibly TRBD2 (6 bases). V was pared by 6 bases and J by 0 bases, with 12 bases between. Germline V lookup: CDR1 SQVTM, CDR2 ANQGSEA. This CDR3 is built from 13 residues. The CDR3 coding sequence is TGCAGCGTGGGGACTCCGAGCTCCTACGAGCAGTACTTC. Protein: CSVGTPSSYEQYF.

The chain carries TRBV7-2 and TRBJ2-7; D is undetermined. This CDR3 is built from 14 residues. The germline gives CDR1 SGHTA, CDR2 FQGNSA. V dropped 3 bases and J dropped 3 bases, with 12 bases sitting between them. The CDR3 DNA follows: TGTGCCAGCAGCTTGGATAGACTCCGCTACGAGCAGTACTTC. Residues: CASSLDRLRYEQYF.

Regarding this clone: Other DNA sequences in the sample encode the same CDR3. The gene calls are TRBV11-2 and TRBJ1-1; D is unclear. V lost 1 base and J lost 7, with 4 bases in between. This CDR3 spans 11 amino acids. Germline values: CDR1 SGHAT, CDR2 FQNNGV. CDR3 region: CASSLGGEAFF. DNA of the CDR3: TGTGCCAGCAGCTTAGGCGGTGAAGCTTTCTTT.

V and J are TRBV6-1 and TRBJ1-5, with 7 nucleotides matching TRBD1. With 1 base clipped from V and 6 bases from J, the junction kept 3 bases outside the gene matches. The germline V gene has CDR1 MNHNS and CDR2 SASEGT. CDR3 length: 14 residues. In DNA form, the CDR3 reads TGTGCCAGCAGTGAAGACAGGGGAAGTCAGCCCCAGCATTTT. It codes for CASSEDRGSQPQHF.

V gene TRBV5-4 combines with J gene TRBJ1-1; no clear D. V dropped 0 bases and J dropped 5 bases, with 11 bases sitting between them. This CDR3 spans 14 amino acids. Germline V gene lookup returns CDR1 SGHNT and CDR2 YYREEE (reference sequence). CDR3 sequence (DNA): TGTGCCAGCAGCTTGGAAGAGGTGGGTACTGAAGCTTTCTTT. It yields the protein CASSLEEVGTEAFF.

J is TRBJ1-1 and V is TRBV18, with 7 bases lining up with TRBD1. Germline CDR1 KGHSH, CDR2 LQKENI. The CDR3 consists of 16 residues. V shed 3 bases and J 3 bases; nucleotides not matched to a gene: 10. CDR3 residues: CASSPVTGDAYTEAFF. The DNA of the CDR3 is TGTGCCAGCTCACCGGTTACAGGGGATGCGTACACTGAAGCTTTCTTT.

The chain recombines TRBV6-1 with TRBJ1-1; 7 bases align to TRBD1. This CDR3 is built from 13 residues. Germline values: CDR1 MNHNS, CDR2 SASEGT. V lost 2 bases, J lost 11 bases, and 8 bases stayed unmatched. CDR3 region: CASSEMRGQQAFF. The CDR3 DNA reads TGTGCCAGCAGTGAAATGAGGGGGCAACAGGCTTTCTTT.

V gene TRBV3-1 (or the pseudogene TRBV3-2) combines with J gene TRBJ2-5, with 7 bases that match TRBD1. Trimming cost V 5 bases and J 6 bases; bases outside gene matches: 9. Germline CDR1 LGHDT, CDR2 YNNKEL (reference sequence). CDR3 size: 14 residues. CDR3 loop: CASSFRQGQKTQYF. CDR3 DNA sequence: TGTGCCAGCAGCTTCCGACAGGGTCAGAAGACCCAGTACTTC.

This chain joins TRBV27 and TRBJ1-4; D not certain. V was cut by 3 bases and J by 6 bases, with 11 bases left in between. The length of the CDR3 is 14 residues. The germline V gene encodes CDR1 MNHEY and CDR2 SMNVEV (reference sequence). CDR3 coding DNA: TGTGCCAGCAGTTTGGGCAGCGGGTATGAAAAACTGTTTTTT. This encodes CASSLGSGYEKLFF.

The gene calls are TRBV24-1 and TRBJ2-5, with D tentatively TRBD1 (6 bases). Trimming shortened V by 4 bases and J by 4 bases, and 12 bases separated the two germline ends. CDR3 length: 14 residues. Germline CDR1 is KGHDR and CDR2 is SFDVKD. CDR3 residues: CATSDRQARETQYF. As DNA, the CDR3 is TGTGCCACCAGTGACAGACAGGCGCGAGAGACCCAGTACTTC.

The gene calls are TRBV20-1 and TRBJ2-4, with 7 nucleotides matching TRBD1. Germline V CDR1 and CDR2: DFQATT, SNEGSKA (reference sequence). Trimming cost V 5 bases and J 11 bases; bases outside gene matches: 6. The CDR3 is 11 amino acids. CDR3 loop: CSASDRFLQYF. CDR3 in DNA: TGCAGTGCTTCGGACAGGTTCCTTCAGTACTTC.

This chain connects TRBV2 to TRBJ2-3; a weak D match, TRBD2 (6 bases). Germline values: CDR1 SNHLY, CDR2 FYNNEI. V was pared by 4 bases and J by 4 bases, with 9 bases between. The CDR3 length is 13 residues. The CDR3 coding sequence is TGTGCCAGCAGTGGGAGGGCCGCAGATACGCAGTATTTT. Residues: CASSGRAADTQYF.

This rearrangement joins TRBV4-2 to TRBJ1-2; no reliable D call. CDR1 is LGHNA and CDR2 is YNFKEQ in the germline V gene. The CDR3 covers 14 residues. With 0 bases removed from V and 1 base from J, the gap between germline ends came to 6 bases. The CDR3 spells CASSQDRDNYGYTF. The CDR3 coding sequence is TGTGCCAGCAGCCAAGATCGGGATAACTATGGCTACACCTTC.

The chain combines TRBV6-5 with TRBJ1-5, with D unresolved. V lost 5 bases, J lost 9 bases, and 17 bases lay in between. The CDR3 contains 14 residues. Looked up from germline, CDR1 is MNHEY and CDR2 is SVGAGI. In nucleotides, the CDR3 is TGTGCCAGCAGTACTCGGACGGGAGGGTGGCCCCAGCATTTT. This translates into CASSTRTGGWPQHF.

There are a few counts of this clone. The CDR3 reads CASARGQGGEQYF. CDR3 coding DNA: TGTGCCAGCGCGCGGGGGCAGGGAGGAGAGCAGTACTTC. The chain has TRBV27 and TRBJ2-7; maybe TRBD2 (7 bases). The CDR3 is made up of 13 amino acids. CDR1 is MNHEY and CDR2 is SMNVEV in the germline V gene (reference sequence). V was shortened by 8 bases and J by 7 bases, with 18 bases between the two germline ends.

This rearrangement joins TRBV13 to TRBJ1-1; D may be TRBD1 (5 bases). The V gene lost 5 bases and the J gene lost 5 bases, with 12 bases spanning the gap. Germline V gene lookup returns CDR1 PRHDT and CDR2 FYEKMQ (reference sequence). CDR3 length: 13 amino acids. As DNA, the CDR3 is TGTGCCAGCAGCGCGACAGCGGGGACTGAAGCTTTCTTT. This codes for CASSATAGTEAFF.

In regard to this clone: Other nucleotide sequences in the sample specify the same CDR3. This sequence joins TRBV5-1 and TRBJ1-5; the D is unclear. Germline V CDR1 and CDR2: SGHRS, YFSETQ. Trimming stripped 0 bases from V and 5 bases from J, with 6 bases between. CDR3 length: 13 residues. This CDR3 is CASSLAGDQPQHF. DNA for the CDR3: TGCGCCAGCAGCTTGGCCGGGGATCAGCCCCAGCATTTT.

This chain connects TRBV12-3 or TRBV12-4 to TRBJ1-2; TRBD1 agrees at 7 bases. V was clipped by 7 bases and J by 10 bases; unmatched bases: 9. This CDR3 spans 12 amino acids. The chain's CDR3 is CASNLGTADYTF. The CDR3 DNA is TGTGCCAGCAATCTCGGGACAGCGGACTACACCTTC.

The rearrangement links TRBV5-1 to TRBJ2-5; a weak D match, TRBD2 (5 bases). Germline-derived CDR1 and CDR2 are SGHRS and YFSETQ. Between the trimmed V and J ends, which lost 0 bases and 5 bases, there was a span of 17 bases. The CDR3 extends over 16 amino acids. The CDR3 DNA reads as TGCGCCAGCAGCTTGGGGAATGACGGGGTGGACGAGACCCAGTACTTC. This gives the protein CASSLGNDGVDETQYF. Full variable domain (missing parts from reference TRBV5-1 and TRBJ2-5): KAGVTQTPRYLIKTRGQQVTLSCSPISGHRSVSWYQQTPGQGLQFLFEYFSETQRNKGNFPGRFSGRQFSNSRSEMNVSTLELGDSALYLCASSLGNDGVDETQYFGPGTRLLVL.

The chain joins TRBV5-1 to TRBJ1-2, with 10 bases lining up with TRBD1. Germline values: CDR1 SGHRS, CDR2 YFSETQ. This CDR3 is 18 amino acids long. The V gene end was trimmed by 2 bases and the J gene end by 1 base; junction bases not matched to a gene: 11. The CDR3 sequence is CASSFFRDRGSSNYGYTF. The CDR3 DNA reads as TGCGCCAGCAGCTTTTTTCGGGACAGGGGATCAAGTAACTATGGCTACACCTTC.

Concerning this clone: Other DNA sequences in the sample encode the same CDR3. This chain uses TRBV6-5 with TRBJ1-5; 8 nucleotides line up with TRBD1. This CDR3 is built from 14 residues. Germline V gene lookup returns CDR1 MNHEY and CDR2 SVGAGI. The J segment lost 4 bases and the V segment lost 6 bases, leaving 5 bases of the junction unmatched. The DNA for the CDR3 is TGTGCCAGCAGGGGGACAGGACGGAATCAGCCCCAGCATTTT. Translated, it gives CASRGTGRNQPQHF.

This chain links TRBV4-2 with TRBJ1-4; D uncertain. The ends were cut back, 0 bases at V and 4 bases at J, with 9 bases in the middle. Germline V lookup: CDR1 LGHNA, CDR2 YNFKEQ. The CDR3 totals 15 residues. The CDR3 loop reads CASSQDRRSNEKLFF. CDR3 coding DNA: TGTGCCAGCAGCCAAGATAGGAGGAGTAATGAAAAACTGTTTTTT.

V and J are TRBV5-4 and TRBJ1-2; TRBD1 matches at 8 bases. The V gene's germline CDR1 is SGHNT and CDR2 YYREEE (reference sequence). CDR3 length: 13 residues. V gave up 4 bases and J gave up 4 bases; unmatched junction bases: 3. The CDR3 loop reads CASSTTGGYGYTF. CDR3 in DNA: TGTGCCAGCAGCACTACAGGGGGCTATGGCTACACCTTC.

The rearrangement uses TRBV19 and TRBJ1-2, with 10 bases matching TRBD1. Losses at the gene ends were 4 bases for V and 2 bases for J; bases not matched to a gene: 4. The CDR3 spans 15 residues. Germline CDR1 and CDR2: LNHDA and SQIVND (reference sequence). The CDR3 sequence is CASSRQGAGNYGYTF. The CDR3 DNA is TGTGCCAGTAGTAGACAGGGGGCGGGAAACTATGGCTACACCTTC.

The V and J genes are TRBV7-8 and TRBJ2-5, with D perhaps TRBD2 (5 bases). V dropped 6 bases and J dropped 4 bases, with 18 bases sitting between them. There are 15 residues in the CDR3. Germline CDR1 reads SGHVS; CDR2 reads FQNEAQ. The CDR3 nucleotides are TGTGCCAGCAGGCGCGGACTCGCTGTGGGAGAGACCCAGTACTTC. Encoded protein: CASRRGLAVGETQYF.